This T cell receptor beta chain was sequenced in a study of cytomegalovirus exposure and HLA in healthy donors. In nominal health when sampled, donors likely had unrecorded immune exposures nonetheless. Notes on the study in general: The authors listed 150 or so TCR beta chains as cytomegalovirus-associated. In terms of immune exposure information, only CMV serostatus was available.

The PCR had 60 Vbeta and 13 Jbeta primers. Assay: immunoSEQ multiplex PCR; the TCRdb copy retains only in-frame clones and omits some. The repertoire has roughly 190,000 clones, over 80% of them found once; the top ten carry 6.3%. On this clone itself: The antigen remains unidentified. The junction differs from germline at one of its ends, possibly a read error.

The CDR3 is 14 amino acids. The germline CDR1 and CDR2 sequences are SGDLS and YYNGEE. Sequenced material: PBMCs. This TCR was recovered from a man aged 40-55 years in good health and CMV-seropositive. The V call is TRBV9, the J call TRBJ2-7, with D hard to call. This chain's CDR3 is CASGVRDSLFEQYF. DNA for the CDR3: TGTGCCAGCGGCGTACGAGATTCCCTCTTCGAGCAGTACTTC. The variable domain in full, completed from reference TRBV9 and TRBJ2-7, reads DSGVTQTPKHLITATGQRVTLRCSPRSGDLSVYWYQQSLDQGLQFLIQYYNGEERAKGNILERFSAQQFPDLHSELNLSSLELGDSALYFCASGVRDSLFEQYFGPGTRLTVT.